This T cell receptor (beta chain) was sequenced during a study of early T cells in non-severe SARS-CoV-2 infection. The CDR3 has 14 amino acids. Trimming stripped 3 bases from V and 2 bases from J, with 11 bases between. The germline V gene has CDR1 SGDLS and CDR2 YYNGEE. This clonotype was observed a handful of times. The protocol attached unique molecular identifiers to individual cDNA molecules. In TCRdb, the 5' RACE reads were re-called with MiXCR into one record per CDR3 protein. Of about 80,000 distinct CDR3 sequences listed, around an eighth are singletons. The sequence derives from an adult who was a healthcare worker with PCR-confirmed SARS-CoV-2 infection or an uninfected control (not recorded which). Sequencing was done on a sample of whole blood. This chain uses TRBV9 with TRBJ1-1; D gene ambiguous. DNA of the CDR3: TGTGCCAGCAGCGGTCGGGGAAGCAACACTGAAGCTTTCTTT. Translated: CASSGRGSNTEAFF.